Shown below are 28 T cell receptor beta chains from a single sample sequenced in a study of CD8 T cells in ankylosing spondylitis. General study findings and limits: Made up of roughly 8 highly homologous variants, a TCR beta motif appeared characteristic of ankylosing spondylitis blood.

One entry per CDR3 protein, called by TCRdb with MiXCR from the 5' RACE reads. The table lists approximately 300,000 distinct CDR3 sequences, under 8.5% of them singletons. Which antigens these TCRs recognize remains unknown. Sequences were obtained from blood, either unsorted or a sorted T cell fraction (not recorded which). The source is a male donor with ankylosing spondylitis.

The V and J genes are TRBV12-3 or TRBV12-4 and TRBJ2-7; 9 bases agree with TRBD2. V gave up 5 bases and J gave up 6 bases; unmatched junction bases: 14. CDR3 length: 16 amino acids. The CDR3 loop reads CASSETSGVPGAEQYF. The CDR3 DNA follows: TGTGCCAGCAGTGAGACTAGCGGAGTCCCCGGGGCCGAGCAGTACTTC.

Only a few counts were recorded for this clonotype. This rearrangement joins TRBV12-3 or TRBV12-4 to TRBJ2-3; 14 bases map to TRBD2. The CDR3 length is 16 residues. Trimming at V came to 3 bases and at J to 6 bases, leaving 5 bases not matched to a gene. The DNA of the CDR3 is TGTGCCAGCAGTTTTGGACTAGCGGGAGGTGGTGATACGCAGTATTTT. This encodes CASSFGLAGGGDTQYF.

This CDR3 reads CASSYSFWQGSETQYF. The CDR3 nucleotides read TGTGCCAGCAGTTACTCTTTCTGGCAGGGGAGCGAGACCCAGTACTTC. The V and J genes are TRBV6-2 or TRBV6-3 and TRBJ2-5, with a possible D match to TRBD1 (6 bases). CDR1 and CDR2 from the germline V gene are MNHEY and SVGEGT. Trimming stripped 0 bases from V and 5 bases from J, with 16 bases between. This CDR3 region has 16 residues.

This clonotype was recorded many times. The genes are TRBV4-2 and TRBJ1-3; D gene unclear. The CDR3 extends over 15 amino acids. The V and J ends lost 0 bases and 0 bases respectively, with 6 bases between them. Germline V gene sequence: CDR1 LGHNA, CDR2 YNFKEQ. CDR3 residues: CASSQDRRSGNTIYF. The CDR3 coding sequence is TGTGCCAGCAGCCAAGATCGTCGCTCTGGAAACACCATATATTTT.

This chain links TRBV12-3 or TRBV12-4 with TRBJ2-1, with D unclear. Trimming left V 3 bases short and J 15 bases short, with 12 bases between. The CDR3 has 11 residues. The CDR3 here is CASSLSNDPFF. The CDR3 DNA reads TGTGCCAGCAGTTTGTCGAATGATCCGTTCTTC.

In this sample, this clonotype turned up a few times. CDR3 protein: CASSQGIDRGKTQYF. CDR3 DNA: TGTGCCAGCAGCCAGGGAATAGACAGGGGGAAGACCCAGTACTTC. The chain couples TRBV4-2 to TRBJ2-5; 9 positions match TRBD1. From germline, CDR1 is LGHNA and CDR2 YNFKEQ. The V and J ends lost 3 bases and 6 bases, in that order; junction bases with no gene match: 8. This CDR3 region has 15 residues.

This clonotype occurred a few times. The chain carries TRBV6-5 and TRBJ1-1; unclear D gene. Germline loops: CDR1 MNHEY, CDR2 SVGAGI. The CDR3 is made up of 15 amino acids. V gave up 0 bases and J gave up 4 bases, with 12 bases separating them. The CDR3 nucleotides are TGTGCCAGCAGTTACTCCGCGGGCGTGAGCACTGAAGCTTTCTTT. It translates to CASSYSAGVSTEAFF.

The chain uses TRBV28 and TRBJ1-3, with no clear D. Germline V gives CDR1 MDHEN, CDR2 SYDVKM. The CDR3 spans 13 residues. V lost 5 bases and J 3 bases, leaving 8 bases between the germline ends. CDR3 in amino acids: CASSVFSGNTIYF. DNA for the CDR3: TGTGCCAGCAGTGTGTTTAGTGGAAACACCATATATTTT.

This clonotype was detected ten times or more. The chain is built from TRBV4-1 and TRBJ2-3; TRBD1 or TRBD2 may be the D gene (5 bases each). Germline V CDR1 and CDR2: MGHRA, YSYEKL. V was shortened by 4 bases and J by 2 bases, with 10 bases between the two germline ends. The CDR3 runs 14 residues. CDR3 bases: TGCGCCAGCAGCCTTGAGGGGAACACAGATACGCAGTATTTT. Protein product: CASSLEGNTDTQYF.

The rearrangement joins TRBV7-9 to TRBJ2-7, with 7 bases identical to TRBD1. The J segment lost 0 bases and the V segment lost 3 bases, leaving 5 bases of the junction unmatched. The CDR3 covers 15 residues. The germline CDR1 and CDR2 sequences are SEHNR and FQNEAQ (reference sequence). CDR3 nucleotide sequence: TGTGCCAGCAGCTTGGGGACAGTCAACTCCTACGAGCAGTACTTC. Protein: CASSLGTVNSYEQYF. Filled out from reference TRBV7-9 and TRBJ2-7, the complete variable domain reads DTGVSQNPRHKITKRGQNVTFRCDPISEHNRLYWYRQTLGQGPEFLTYFQNEAQLEKSRLLSDRFSAERPKGSFSTLEIQRTEQGDSAMYLCASSLGTVNSYEQYFGPGTRLTVT.

This clonotype occurred a few times. The chain carries TRBV3-1 and TRBJ1-1; D perhaps matches TRBD1 (5 bases). The CDR3 length is 18 residues. Trimming removed 0 bases from V and 2 bases from J, with 19 bases in between. Germline V gene sequence: CDR1 LGHDT, CDR2 YNNKEL (reference sequence). DNA for the CDR3: TGTGCCAGCAGCCAAGATTTATTCGGCATGGGGGACAACACTGAAGCTTTCTTT. This sequence encodes CASSQDLFGMGDNTEAFF.

This clonotype showed up just a few times. The chain combines TRBV6-2 or TRBV6-3 with TRBJ1-4; D is unresolved. The length of the CDR3 is 18 residues. Germline V gives CDR1 MNHEY, CDR2 SVGEGT. Trimming shortened V by 0 bases and J by 8 bases, and 22 bases separated the two germline ends. In DNA form, the CDR3 reads TGTGCCAGCAGTTACTCGAGTATTAAGCCAGGAAGGACCGAAAAACTGTTTTTT. This gives the protein CASSYSSIKPGRTEKLFF.

The rearrangement joins TRBV29-1 to TRBJ1-2; TRBD1 is a possible D gene (6 bases). CDR1 and CDR2 (germline): SQVTM, ANQGSEA. The CDR3 extends over 13 amino acids. V lost 8 bases to trimming and J lost 7 bases, with 20 bases between them. DNA for the CDR3: TGCAGCCCCACACCCCCAGGGGACATTGGCTACACCTTC. Amino acid sequence: CSPTPPGDIGYTF. The full variable domain, rest sourced from reference TRBV29-1 and TRBJ1-2, is SAVISQKPSRDICQRGTSLTIQCQVDSQVTMMFWYRQQPGQSLTLIATANQGSEATYESGFVIDKFPISRPNLTFSTLTVSNMSPEDSSIYLCSPTPPGDIGYTFGSGTRLTVV.

The gene calls are TRBV12-3 or TRBV12-4 and TRBJ1-5, with TRBD1 identical over 11 bases. The junction had 8 bases not matched to a gene; V was cut back by 7 bases and J by 3 bases. The CDR3 loop spans 16 amino acids. The CDR3 coding sequence is TGTGCCAGCACCTGGGGGACAGGGGGTTTCAATCAGCCCCAGCATTTT. This gives the protein CASTWGTGGFNQPQHF.

This clonotype was seen only a few times. This chain connects TRBV20-1 to TRBJ2-3; 15 bases are a match to TRBD2. The V segment lost 3 bases and the J segment 1 base; nucleotides outside the gene matches: 8. Germline CDR1 DFQATT, CDR2 SNEGSKA (reference sequence). The CDR3 totals 18 residues. The CDR3 region has the DNA TGCAGTGCTAGCTACGGGACTAGCGGGAGGTGGGGCACAGATACGCAGTATTTT. This codes for CSASYGTSGRWGTDTQYF.

This clonotype was detected a few times. The chain joins TRBV2 to TRBJ2-3; 11 nucleotides align to TRBD2. Germline V gene sequence: CDR1 SNHLY, CDR2 FYNNEI. The CDR3 loop spans 14 amino acids. The V gene end was trimmed by 10 bases and the J gene end by 2 bases; junction bases not matched to a gene: 5. CDR3 in DNA: TGTGCCACCTCACTAGCGGGAGCCACAGATACGCAGTATTTT. Translation: CATSLAGATDTQYF.

The table lists this clonotype with a few counts. V gene TRBV5-1 combines with J gene TRBJ2-7, with D perhaps matching TRBD1 (6 bases). The CDR3 totals 15 residues. V lost 3 bases to trimming and J lost 0 bases, with 13 bases between them. Per germline, CDR1 SGHRS and CDR2 YFSETQ. This CDR3 is CASSSQTGASYEQYF. For the CDR3, the DNA is TGCGCCAGCAGCTCCCAGACAGGCGCCTCCTACGAGCAGTACTTC.

This clonotype was picked up many times. This chain uses TRBV12-3 or TRBV12-4 with TRBJ2-7; 7 nucleotides agree with TRBD2. The CDR3 runs to 11 residues. After removal of 9 bases from V and 6 bases from J, the junction contained 5 bases not matched to a gene. CDR3 nucleotides: TGTGCCAGTCAGGTAGCGGGCGAGCAGTACTTC. Translation gives CASQVAGEQYF.

This clonotype was observed a handful of times. The gene calls are TRBV5-1 and TRBJ2-7, with no clear D. From germline, CDR1 is SGHRS and CDR2 YFSETQ. Trimming took 0 bases from V and 6 from J, leaving 13 bases between them. The CDR3 runs to 14 residues. Written as DNA, the CDR3 is TGCGCCAGCAGCTTGGGACTCCTAACCGGCGAGCAGTACTTC. Translating gives CASSLGLLTGEQYF. The variable domain in full, completed from reference TRBV5-1 and TRBJ2-7, reads KAGVTQTPRYLIKTRGQQVTLSCSPISGHRSVSWYQQTPGQGLQFLFEYFSETQRNKGNFPGRFSGRQFSNSRSEMNVSTLELGDSALYLCASSLGLLTGEQYFGPGTRLTVT.

There are many counts of this clonotype. This chain uses TRBV5-1 with TRBJ2-7; 8 bases match TRBD1. V lost 1 base and J lost 3; bases outside the gene matches: 6. This CDR3 region has 15 residues. Germline CDR1 is SGHRS and CDR2 is YFSETQ. CDR3 loop: CASSLLGQEDYEQYF. In DNA form, the CDR3 reads TGCGCCAGCAGCTTGTTGGGACAGGAAGACTACGAGCAGTACTTC.

This chain uses TRBV2 with TRBJ2-7; maybe TRBD1 (5 bases). The V end lost 6 bases, the J end lost 3 bases, and 12 bases lay between the germline ends. The germline V gene has CDR1 SNHLY and CDR2 FYNNEI. There are 13 residues in the CDR3. CDR3 region: CASRQEPYYEQYF. The CDR3 DNA reads as TGTGCCAGCAGACAGGAACCTTACTACGAGCAGTACTTC.

There are many counts of this clonotype. The CDR3 bases are TGTGCCAGCTCACCATCAGGTACCTACGAGCAGTACTTC. Protein sequence: CASSPSGTYEQYF. The rearrangement uses TRBV18 and TRBJ2-7; D is uncertain. Trimming pared 2 bases from V and 2 bases from J, leaving 7 bases between. This CDR3 is built from 13 residues. CDR1 and CDR2 (germline): KGHSH, LQKENI.

The sample holds a few counts of this clonotype. The V call is TRBV5-1, the J call TRBJ1-1; D is unresolved. V lost 4 bases and J lost 1, with 11 bases in between. The CDR3 consists of 14 residues. Germline CDR1 and CDR2: SGHRS and YFSETQ. The CDR3 is CASSPPGTNTEAFF. In nucleotides, the CDR3 is TGCGCCAGCAGCCCACCCGGAACGAACACTGAAGCTTTCTTT.

This clonotype was detected many times. The rearrangement joins TRBV4-3 to TRBJ2-1, with D hard to call. The CDR3 sequence is 14 residues long. V was shortened by 6 bases and J by 2 bases, with 11 bases between the two germline ends. Germline CDR1 LGHNA, CDR2 YSLEER. CDR3 nucleotides: TGCGCCAGCAGGTTAGATTCGACCTACAATGAGCAGTTCTTC. As protein: CASRLDSTYNEQFF.

Ten or more counts support this clonotype. The rearrangement uses TRBV29-1 and TRBJ2-7, with D unresolved. Between the trimmed V and J ends, which lost 4 bases and 2 bases, there was a span of 6 bases. Germline CDR1 is SQVTM and CDR2 is ANQGSEA. There are 11 residues in the CDR3. For the CDR3, the DNA is TGCAGCGTTGTCATGACCTACGAGCAGTACTTC. Protein sequence: CSVVMTYEQYF.

The J gene is TRBJ2-3, the V gene TRBV28; D gene ambiguous. Germline V CDR1 and CDR2: MDHEN, SYDVKM. The CDR3 has 15 residues. V dropped 5 bases and J dropped 1 base, with 13 bases sitting between them. CDR3 protein: CASSVTFFGTDTQYF. The CDR3 DNA reads TGTGCCAGCAGTGTAACCTTTTTCGGCACAGATACGCAGTATTTT.

This clonotype has a count of ten or more. CDR3 in amino acids: CSAPRTGGSDTQYF. CDR3 DNA sequence: TGCAGTGCCCCCCGGACAGGCGGATCAGATACGCAGTATTTT. The chain recombines TRBV20-1 with TRBJ2-3; 7 positions match TRBD1. Trimming cost V 6 bases and J 4 bases; bases outside gene matches: 10. The CDR3 sequence is 14 residues long. The germline V gene encodes CDR1 DFQATT and CDR2 SNEGSKA (reference sequence).

This clonotype was counted a few times. J is TRBJ2-6 and V is TRBV12-3 or TRBV12-4; the D is unclear. V gave up 6 bases and J gave up 10 bases, with 13 bases separating them. This CDR3 region has 13 residues. In nucleotides, the CDR3 is TGTGCCAGCAGCCCTCAAGGCGGTAACGTCCTGACTTTC. Translating it yields CASSPQGGNVLTF.